A selection of T cell receptor beta chains follows, all from one sample in a study of T cell responses to AZD1222 COVID-19 vaccine. Here immunoSEQ multiplex PCR was the method, and the copy in TCRdb shows in-frame clones only, minus some. This table has roughly 150,000 clones, roughly nine tenths appearing once. The sequences come from peripheral blood, collected 28 days after the second AZD1222 dose. The source is an adult who received the AZD1222 COVID-19 vaccine. The conserved cysteine and the conserved F or W are not part of the CDR3 here. Part of the rows lack a size; the others show once, few, many or a class for expanded clones.

j_call: TRBJ1-4; clone_size: -; v_call: TRBV4-2; cdr3_aa: ASSQASGQGLGLATNEKLF
j_call: TRBJ1-2; clone_size: -; v_call: TRBV3-1/TRBV3-2; cdr3_aa: ASSHLEGYT
j_call: TRBJ1-1; clone_size: -; v_call: TRBV11-3; cdr3_aa: ASSLEENTEAF
j_call: TRBJ1-5; clone_size: once; v_call: TRBV6-5; cdr3_aa: ASRGGYSNQPQH
j_call: TRBJ2-3; clone_size: -; v_call: TRBV5-1; cdr3_aa: ASRSTSGRSDTQY
j_call: TRBJ1-5; clone_size: -; v_call: TRBV28; cdr3_aa: ASSFSGTGGQPQH
j_call: TRBJ1-2; clone_size: -; v_call: TRBV5-4; cdr3_aa: ASSLVGRPNYGYT
j_call: TRBJ2-1; clone_size: -; v_call: TRBV5-5; cdr3_aa: ASSSLPSGPYNEQF
j_call: TRBJ1-5; clone_size: -; v_call: TRBV15; cdr3_aa: ATSRGGGGGQPQH
j_call: TRBJ2-5; clone_size: -; v_call: TRBV6-2/TRBV6-3; cdr3_aa: ASSPGKREGETQY
j_call: TRBJ2-7; clone_size: -; v_call: TRBV10-3; cdr3_aa: AISGGVDEQY
j_call: TRBJ2-3; clone_size: -; v_call: TRBV5-4; cdr3_aa: ASSLTSGSTDTQY
j_call: TRBJ1-2; clone_size: -; v_call: TRBV28; cdr3_aa: ASSLDTVGGYT
j_call: TRBJ1-3; clone_size: -; v_call: TRBV5-5; cdr3_aa: ASNTGTGSGNTIY
j_call: TRBJ1-6; clone_size: once; v_call: TRBV5-1; cdr3_aa: ASSFSDYNSPLH
j_call: TRBJ2-7; clone_size: -; v_call: TRBV2; cdr3_aa: ASRDFGIYEQY
j_call: TRBJ1-5; clone_size: -; v_call: TRBV28; cdr3_aa: ASSLFTRAGQPQH
j_call: TRBJ1-1; clone_size: -; v_call: TRBV30; cdr3_aa: AWLRGPGTEAF
j_call: TRBJ1-1; clone_size: -; v_call: TRBV7-9; cdr3_aa: ASSIQGTNTEAF
j_call: TRBJ2-4; clone_size: -; v_call: TRBV7-2; cdr3_aa: ASSLVGRRNIQY
j_call: TRBJ1-1; clone_size: few; v_call: TRBV19; cdr3_aa: ASSPTGGTEAF
j_call: TRBJ2-1; clone_size: once; v_call: TRBV10-3; cdr3_aa: AISVAGGSYNEQF
j_call: TRBJ1-4; clone_size: -; v_call: TRBV5-1; cdr3_aa: ASSPGTDNEKLF
j_call: TRBJ1-3; clone_size: once; v_call: TRBV28; cdr3_aa: ASSRGLPAIY
j_call: TRBJ2-1; clone_size: -; v_call: TRBV14; cdr3_aa: ASSTRRNPYNEQF
j_call: TRBJ1-1; clone_size: -; v_call: TRBV24-1; cdr3_aa: ATRDSLNTEAF
j_call: TRBJ2-5; clone_size: -; v_call: TRBV20-1; cdr3_aa: SADGVGGQY
j_call: TRBJ1-4; clone_size: once; v_call: TRBV10-3; cdr3_aa: AIRGKGTNEKLF
j_call: TRBJ2-1; clone_size: -; v_call: TRBV19; cdr3_aa: ASSMGDRASLLSSYNEQF
j_call: TRBJ1-1; clone_size: -; v_call: TRBV18; cdr3_aa: ASSLQGYTEAF
j_call: TRBJ1-5; clone_size: -; v_call: TRBV11-2; cdr3_aa: ASSSGTDRQH